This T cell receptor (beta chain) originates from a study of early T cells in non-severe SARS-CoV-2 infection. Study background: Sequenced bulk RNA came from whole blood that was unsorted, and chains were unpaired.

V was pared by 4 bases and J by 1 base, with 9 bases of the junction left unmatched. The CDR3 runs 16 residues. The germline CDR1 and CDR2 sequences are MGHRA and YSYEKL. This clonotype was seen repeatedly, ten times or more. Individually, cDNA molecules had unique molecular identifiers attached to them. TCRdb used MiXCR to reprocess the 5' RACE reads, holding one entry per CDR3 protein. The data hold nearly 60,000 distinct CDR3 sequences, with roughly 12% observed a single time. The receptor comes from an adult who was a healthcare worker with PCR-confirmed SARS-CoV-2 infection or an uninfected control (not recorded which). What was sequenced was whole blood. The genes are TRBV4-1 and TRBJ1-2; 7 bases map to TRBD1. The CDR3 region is CASSPGTANFNYGYTF. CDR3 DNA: TGCGCCAGCAGCCCCGGGACAGCGAATTTTAACTATGGCTACACCTTC.